This T cell receptor beta chain came from a study of blood T cell repertoires in COVID-19. Measured with immunoSEQ multiplex PCR; TCRdb has only the in-frame clones, and not every one. The sample has under 250,000 clones; around four fifths are singletons. The CDR3 has 13 amino acids. The germline V gene encodes CDR1 GTSNPN and CDR2 SVGIG (reference sequence). V was clipped by 5 bases and J by 8 bases, with 15 bases between them. This clonotype was sampled from a woman aged 40 to 50 who had been exposed to COVID-19. Material for sequencing was PBMCs or T cells enriched from blood (not recorded which). V and J are TRBV30 and TRBJ1-4, with D possibly matching TRBD1 (6 bases). The CDR3 loop reads CAWGGGGGEKLFF. In DNA form, the CDR3 reads TGTGCCTGGGGTGGGGGGGGCGGCGAAAAACTGTTTTTT.